The rows below give T cell receptor beta chains drawn from one sample of a study of blood T cell repertoires in COVID-19. TCRdb's copy holds only in-frame clones and misses some; the assay was immunoSEQ multiplex PCR. Found here are some 140,000 clones, around 73% of them singletons; the top ten hold 10% to 11%. Material for sequencing was peripheral blood. The receptors were sampled from a man aged 55 to 69 who had recovered from COVID-19. Each CDR3 is given with its conserved first and last residue. Each record gives: J gene, clone size, D gene, V gene, CDR3 DNA, CDR3 protein. D genes are given only for firm matches. Clone size is not always given. Where it is, it says once, few, many or a class for expanded clones.

>TRBJ2-7|.|TRBD2|TRBV6-6
TGTGCCAGCAGAACCCCCGGGGCTAGCGGGAGCTATGAGCAGTACTTC
CASRTPGASGSYEQYF
>TRBJ2-1|.|TRBD2|TRBV6-4
TGTGCCAGCAGTGCGGCAGCGGGGGGCCCCAATGAGCAGTTCTTC
CASSAAAGGPNEQFF
>TRBJ2-7|.|TRBD2|TRBV5-1
TGCGCCAGCAGCTTGGGGGTGCGGGAGGCCTACGAGCAGTACTTC
CASSLGVREAYEQYF
>TRBJ1-5|few|.|TRBV24-1
TGTGCCACCAGTGATTACAGGAGCAATCAGCCCCAGCATTTT
CATSDYRSNQPQHF
>TRBJ2-5|few|TRBD2|TRBV2
TGTGCCAGCAATCCCGGACTAGCCGAGACCCAGTACTTC
CASNPGLAETQYF
>TRBJ2-1|.|.|TRBV11-2
TGTGCCAGCAGCTTAGATCGGCTAGCGCCTCAGTTCTTC
CASSLDRLAPQFF
>TRBJ1-5|.|TRBD1|TRBV19
TGTGCCAGTAGTCCTCAACAGGGGAATCAGCCCCAGCATTTT
CASSPQQGNQPQHF
>TRBJ2-6|.|.|TRBV7-8
TGTGCCAGCAGCTTAAGAGGTTACGGGGTCTCTGGGGCCAACGTCCTGACTTTC
CASSLRGYGVSGANVLTF
>TRBJ1-2|.|.|TRBV19
TGTGCCAGTAGTATACAGGGGCCTGACTATGGCTACACCTTC
CASSIQGPDYGYTF
>TRBJ2-7|.|.|TRBV18
TGTGCCAGCTCACCATCGACGGAGGGGGAGCAGTACTTC
CASSPSTEGEQYF
>TRBJ1-1|once|.|TRBV6-5
TGTGCCAGCAGTTACGGGTGGGCGAACACTGAAGCTTTCTTT
CASSYGWANTEAFF
>TRBJ1-2|.|TRBD1|TRBV5-6
TGTGCCAGCAGCTTGGATGGACAGGCGATTAACTATGGCTACACCTTC
CASSLDGQAINYGYTF
>TRBJ1-1|.|.|TRBV18
TGTGCCAGCTCACCACCGGGCCGACAGGCAGGACAAAACACTGAAGCTTTCTTT
CASSPPGRQAGQNTEAFF
>TRBJ2-7|.|TRBD1|TRBV18
TGTGCCAGCTCACCCGCCCAGGGGGCCTCCGAGCAGTACTTC
CASSPAQGASEQYF
>TRBJ2-2|.|.|TRBV6-6
TGTGCCAGCAGATCCGGGACATCGAACACCGGGGAGCTGTTTTTT
CASRSGTSNTGELFF
>TRBJ2-4|.|.|TRBV6-5
TGTGCCAGCAGAGACAGTTACATTCAGTACTTC
CASRDSYIQYF
>TRBJ2-2|.|.|TRBV5-1
TGCGCCAGCAGCTTGGCGCGGAGTCCCACCGGGGAGCTGTTTTTT
CASSLARSPTGELFF
>TRBJ2-2|few|.|TRBV5-4
TGTGCCAGCAGCTTAAACTTAGCGAACACCGGGGAGCTGTTTTTT
CASSLNLANTGELFF
>TRBJ1-1|once|.|TRBV7-3
TGTGCCAGCAGCCTAGACAGGAACACTGAAGCTTTCTTT
CASSLDRNTEAFF
>TRBJ2-5|.|.|TRBV20-1
TGCAGTGCTAGTGATTACTCTCTGGGCCCGGAGACCCAGTACTTC
CSASDYSLGPETQYF